These 14 T cell receptor beta chains share one sample of origin, sequenced in a study of T cells after posttransplantation cyclophosphamide. Measured with immunoSEQ multiplex PCR; TCRdb has only the in-frame clones, and not every one. The repertoire yields about 38,000 clones, none seen only once; the top ten contain 2% to 3%. The specimen sequenced was PBMCs. These receptors all stem from a man aged 50 to 60 in good health, CMV-negative, and a related stem cell transplant donor.

This clone appeared many times. The rearrangement links TRBV7-9 to TRBJ1-1; no clear D. There are 13 residues in the CDR3. The V gene's germline CDR1 is SEHNR and CDR2 FQNEAQ (reference sequence). With 2 bases removed from V and 3 bases from J, the gap between germline ends came to 7 bases. CDR3 in amino acids: CASSLSGYTEAFF. CDR3 DNA: TGTGCCAGCAGCTTATCGGGGTACACTGAAGCTTTCTTT.

At least ten counts were recorded for this clone. V gene TRBV6-1 combines with J gene TRBJ1-2; D unresolved. Germline CDR1 reads MNHNS; CDR2 reads SASEGT. The CDR3 is 12 residues long. V was cut by 6 bases and J by 1 base, with 6 bases left in between. The CDR3 loop is CASRELNYGYTF. For the CDR3, the DNA is TGTGCCAGCAGAGAGCTTAACTATGGCTACACCTTC.

This chain joins TRBV27 and TRBJ2-7; no clear D. CDR3 size: 12 residues. Germline loops: CDR1 MNHEY, CDR2 SMNVEV (reference sequence). Trimming shortened V by 10 bases and J by 0 bases, and 10 bases separated the two germline ends. DNA of the CDR3: TGTGCCACCAAGACGGGCTCCTACGAGCAGTACTTC. This gives the protein CATKTGSYEQYF.

This clone was found a few times. The chain recombines TRBV11-2 with TRBJ2-1; 13 positions match TRBD2. Germline lookup yields CDR1 SGHAT and CDR2 FQNNGV. The CDR3 loop spans 15 amino acids. Germline trimming cut 5 bases from V and 7 bases from J; bases unmatched to any gene: 5. This chain's CDR3 is CASSPLAGGQNEQFF. CDR3 in DNA: TGTGCCAGCAGCCCACTAGCGGGGGGGCAAAATGAGCAGTTCTTC.

This clone was recorded at least ten times. The chain links TRBV11-2 to TRBJ2-1, with D possibly being TRBD2 (6 bases). CDR1 SGHAT and CDR2 FQNNGV come from the germline V gene. Between the trimmed V and J ends, which lost 4 bases and 7 bases, there was a span of 17 bases. This CDR3 contains 15 residues. The CDR3 DNA is TGTGCCAGCAGCTACCCGCGGGCAGGGAGGAATGAGCAGTTCTTC. Its translation is CASSYPRAGRNEQFF.

There are many counts of this clone. The chain employs TRBV7-9 and TRBJ1-4, with D possibly TRBD1 on 6 matching bases. The CDR3 loop spans 14 amino acids. With 3 bases removed from V and 7 bases from J, the gap between germline ends came to 12 bases. Germline CDR1 is SEHNR and CDR2 is FQNEAQ (reference sequence). The CDR3 is CASSFGGQGEKLFF. CDR3 coding DNA: TGTGCCAGCAGCTTCGGGGGGCAGGGTGAAAAACTGTTTTTT.

This clone showed up many times. The J gene is TRBJ2-7, the V gene TRBV18, with D uncertain. Between the trimmed V and J ends, which lost 5 bases and 3 bases, there was a span of 5 bases. The CDR3 has 11 residues. Germline loops: CDR1 KGHSH, CDR2 LQKENI. This chain's CDR3 is CASSYNYEQYF. For the CDR3, the DNA is TGTGCCAGCTCATACAACTACGAGCAGTACTTC.

Notes on this clone: Other nucleotide sequences in the sample specify the same CDR3. The rearrangement uses TRBV7-2 and TRBJ1-2, with 9 nucleotides matching TRBD1. Germline V gene lookup returns CDR1 SGHTA and CDR2 FQGNSA. With 5 bases clipped from V and 10 bases from J, the junction kept 17 bases outside the gene matches. The CDR3 is 16 amino acids. Here the CDR3 reads CASSLKPGQGNLDYTF. Here the CDR3 DNA reads TGTGCCAGCAGCCTAAAGCCGGGACAGGGAAACCTTGACTACACCTTC.

This clone was seen at least ten times. The CDR3 nucleotides read TGTGCCAGCAGCTTTTCGGGGCGGGGGGCCGAGCAGTACTTC. As protein: CASSFSGRGAEQYF. The chain employs TRBV5-4 and TRBJ2-7, with 8 bases fitting TRBD2. V lost 2 bases and J lost 6; bases outside the gene matches: 7. This CDR3 is 14 amino acids long. From germline, CDR1 is SGHNT and CDR2 YYREEE (reference sequence). Combining the CDR3 with reference TRBV5-4 and TRBJ2-7 gives the whole variable domain ETGVTQSPTHLIKTRGQQVTLRCSSQSGHNTVSWYQQALGQGPQFIFQYYREEENGRGNFPPRFSGLQFPNYSSELNVNALELDDSALYLCASSFSGRGAEQYFGPGTRLTVT.

This clone was observed at least ten times. The V gene is TRBV2, the J gene TRBJ1-1; 7 bases map to TRBD1. Looked up from germline, CDR1 is SNHLY and CDR2 is FYNNEI. Trimming at V came to 7 bases and at J to 0 bases, leaving 2 bases not matched to a gene. There are 13 residues in the CDR3. CDR3 DNA sequence: TGTGCCAGCAAAAGGGGGCTGAACACTGAAGCTTTCTTT. As protein: CASKRGLNTEAFF.

This clone appeared many times. V usage is TRBV4-3 and J usage is TRBJ1-2, with TRBD1 as a possible D gene (6 bases). This CDR3 region has 17 residues. Per the germline V gene, CDR1 is LGHNA and CDR2 is YSLEER. V was cut by 0 bases and J by 4 bases, with 18 bases left in between. The CDR3 DNA sequence: TGCGCCAGCAGCCAAGACACAGGGAAGACGTATCTCTATGGCTACACCTTC. Protein sequence: CASSQDTGKTYLYGYTF.

In this sample, this clone turned up many times. The chain uses TRBV4-1 and TRBJ2-7; D is possibly TRBD2 (6 bases). The V and J ends lost 4 bases and 5 bases respectively, with 15 bases between them. The CDR3 has 14 residues. Germline lookup yields CDR1 MGHRA and CDR2 YSYEKL. In DNA form, the CDR3 reads TGCGCCAGCAGCCTTTACGGAGGGGTCCACGAGCAGTACTTC. Translating gives CASSLYGGVHEQYF.

This clone showed up many times. The chain uses TRBV4-3 and TRBJ1-2; D is uncertain. CDR1 and CDR2 from the germline V gene are LGHNA and YSLEER. The V gene lost 0 bases and the J gene lost 0 bases, with 8 bases spanning the gap. This CDR3 is 15 amino acids long. CDR3: CASSQDRAANYGYTF. The CDR3 region has the DNA TGCGCCAGCAGCCAAGATCGAGCGGCTAACTATGGCTACACCTTC.

The table lists this clone with many counts. This sequence joins TRBV14 and TRBJ1-2; 7 bases map to TRBD1. The CDR3 totals 17 residues. Germline values: CDR1 SGHDN, CDR2 FVKESK. The J segment lost 2 bases and the V segment lost 3 bases, leaving 12 bases of the junction unmatched. As DNA, the CDR3 is TGTGCCAGCAGCCAGATTGGGGACCTCAGGGGGAACTATGGCTACACCTTC. Encoded protein: CASSQIGDLRGNYGYTF.